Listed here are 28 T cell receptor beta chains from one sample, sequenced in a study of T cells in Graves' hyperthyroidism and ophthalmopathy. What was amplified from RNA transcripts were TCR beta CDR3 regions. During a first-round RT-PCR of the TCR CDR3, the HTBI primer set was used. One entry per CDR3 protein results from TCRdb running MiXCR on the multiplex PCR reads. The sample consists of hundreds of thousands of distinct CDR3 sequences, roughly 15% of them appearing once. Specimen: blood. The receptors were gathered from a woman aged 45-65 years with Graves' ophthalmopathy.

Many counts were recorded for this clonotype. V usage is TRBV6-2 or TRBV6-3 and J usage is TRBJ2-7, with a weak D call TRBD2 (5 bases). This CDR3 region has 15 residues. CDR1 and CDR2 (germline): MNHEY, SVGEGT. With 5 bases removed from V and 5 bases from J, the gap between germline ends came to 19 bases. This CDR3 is CASSRGMEILHEQYF. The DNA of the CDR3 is TGTGCCAGCAGTCGGGGAATGGAGATACTCCACGAGCAGTACTTC.

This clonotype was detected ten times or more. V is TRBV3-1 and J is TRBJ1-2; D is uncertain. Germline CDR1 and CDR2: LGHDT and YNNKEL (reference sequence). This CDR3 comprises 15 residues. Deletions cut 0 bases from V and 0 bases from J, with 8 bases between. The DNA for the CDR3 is TGTGCCAGCAGCCAAGACAGGTTGACTAACTATGGCTACACCTTC. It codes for CASSQDRLTNYGYTF. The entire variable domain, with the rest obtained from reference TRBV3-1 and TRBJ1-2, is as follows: DTAVSQTPKYLVTQMGNDKSIKCEQNLGHDTMYWYKQDSKKFLKIMFSYNNKELIINETVPNRFSPKSPDKAHLNLHINSLELGDSAVYFCASSQDRLTNYGYTFGSGTRLTVV.

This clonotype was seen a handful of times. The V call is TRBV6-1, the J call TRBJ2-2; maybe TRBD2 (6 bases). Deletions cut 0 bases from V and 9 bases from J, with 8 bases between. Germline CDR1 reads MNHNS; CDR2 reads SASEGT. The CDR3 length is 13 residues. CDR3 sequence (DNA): TGTGCCAGCAGTGAAGCACTAGCCAGGGAGCTGTTTTTT. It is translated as CASSEALARELFF.

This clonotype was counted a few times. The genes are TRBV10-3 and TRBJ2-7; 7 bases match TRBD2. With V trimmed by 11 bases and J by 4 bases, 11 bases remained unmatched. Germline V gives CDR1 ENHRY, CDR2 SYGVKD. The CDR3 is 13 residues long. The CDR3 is CAATGGGMYEQYF. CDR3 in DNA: TGTGCCGCGACCGGGGGAGGGATGTACGAGCAGTACTTC.

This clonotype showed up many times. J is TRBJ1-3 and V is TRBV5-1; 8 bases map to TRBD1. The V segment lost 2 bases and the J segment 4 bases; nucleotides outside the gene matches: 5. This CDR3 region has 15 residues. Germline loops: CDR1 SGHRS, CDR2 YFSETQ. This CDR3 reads CASSLRQGTGNTIYF. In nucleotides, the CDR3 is TGCGCCAGCAGCTTAAGACAGGGGACCGGAAACACCATATATTTT. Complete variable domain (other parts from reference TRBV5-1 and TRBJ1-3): KAGVTQTPRYLIKTRGQQVTLSCSPISGHRSVSWYQQTPGQGLQFLFEYFSETQRNKGNFPGRFSGRQFSNSRSEMNVSTLELGDSALYLCASSLRQGTGNTIYFGEGSWLTVV.

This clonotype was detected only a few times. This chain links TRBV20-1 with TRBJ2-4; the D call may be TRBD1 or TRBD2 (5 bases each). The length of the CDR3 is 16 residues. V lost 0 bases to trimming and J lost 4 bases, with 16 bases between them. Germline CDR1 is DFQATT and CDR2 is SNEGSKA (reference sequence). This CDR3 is CSARDLLPGRKNIQYF. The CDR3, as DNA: TGCAGTGCTAGAGACCTACTCCCGGGACGGAAAAACATTCAGTACTTC.

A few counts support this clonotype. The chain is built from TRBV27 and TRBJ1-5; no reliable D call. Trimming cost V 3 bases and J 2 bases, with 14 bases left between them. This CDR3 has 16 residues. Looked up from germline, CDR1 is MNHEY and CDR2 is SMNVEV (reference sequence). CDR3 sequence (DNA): TGTGCCAGCAGTTTGGCCGGGCCCACGGGCAATCAGCCCCAGCATTTT. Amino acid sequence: CASSLAGPTGNQPQHF.

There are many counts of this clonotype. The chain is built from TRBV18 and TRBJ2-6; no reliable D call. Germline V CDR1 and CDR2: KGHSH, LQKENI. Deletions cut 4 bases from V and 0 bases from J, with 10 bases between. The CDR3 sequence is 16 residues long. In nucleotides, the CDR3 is TGTGCCAGCTCACAGAGACAAATCTCTGGGGCCAACGTCCTGACTTTC. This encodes CASSQRQISGANVLTF.

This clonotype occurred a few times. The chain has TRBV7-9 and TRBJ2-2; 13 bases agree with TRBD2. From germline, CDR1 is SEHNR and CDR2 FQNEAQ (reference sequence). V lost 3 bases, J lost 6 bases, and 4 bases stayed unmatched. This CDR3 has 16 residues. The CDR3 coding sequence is TGTGCCAGCAGCTTGGGACTAGCGGGATACGCCGGGGAGCTGTTTTTT. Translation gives CASSLGLAGYAGELFF. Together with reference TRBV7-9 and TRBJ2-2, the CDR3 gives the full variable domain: DTGVSQNPRHKITKRGQNVTFRCDPISEHNRLYWYRQTLGQGPEFLTYFQNEAQLEKSRLLSDRFSAERPKGSFSTLEIQRTEQGDSAMYLCASSLGLAGYAGELFFGEGSRLTVL.

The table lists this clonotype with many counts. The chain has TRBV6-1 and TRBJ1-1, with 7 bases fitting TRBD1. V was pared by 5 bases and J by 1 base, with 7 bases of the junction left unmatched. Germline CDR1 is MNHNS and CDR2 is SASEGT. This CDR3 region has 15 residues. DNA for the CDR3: TGTGCCAGCAGTAAGTCGACAGGGCCGAACACTGAAGCTTTCTTT. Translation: CASSKSTGPNTEAFF.

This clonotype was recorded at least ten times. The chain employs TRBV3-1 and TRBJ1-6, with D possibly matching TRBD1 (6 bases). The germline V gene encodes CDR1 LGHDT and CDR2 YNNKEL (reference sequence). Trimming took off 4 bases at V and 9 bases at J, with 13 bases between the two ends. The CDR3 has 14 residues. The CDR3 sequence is CASSPSHRVSPLHF. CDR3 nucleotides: TGTGCCAGCAGCCCCTCGCACAGGGTTTCACCCCTCCACTTT.

The CDR3 spells CASSLRLAGPDTQYF. The CDR3 DNA is TGTGCCAGCAGTTTGAGACTAGCGGGACCAGATACGCAGTATTTT. The chain uses TRBV6-5 and TRBJ2-3; TRBD2 agrees at 11 bases. Germline CDR1 and CDR2: MNHEY and SVGAGI. V lost 4 bases and J lost 4; bases outside the gene matches: 4. This CDR3 comprises 15 residues.

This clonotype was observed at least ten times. CDR3 loop: CASKRQGLAKNIQYF. CDR3 DNA sequence: TGTGCCAGCAAACGACAGGGGTTAGCCAAAAACATTCAGTACTTC. The chain carries TRBV3-1 and TRBJ2-4; TRBD1 matches 8 bases. The CDR3 runs to 15 residues. Germline V gene lookup returns CDR1 LGHDT and CDR2 YNNKEL (reference sequence). J gave up 0 bases and V 7 bases, and 5 bases lay outside the gene matches.

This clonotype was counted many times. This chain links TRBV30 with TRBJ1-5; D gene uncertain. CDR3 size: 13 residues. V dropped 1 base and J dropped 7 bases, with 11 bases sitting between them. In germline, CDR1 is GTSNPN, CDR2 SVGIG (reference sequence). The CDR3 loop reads CAWSDAAGQPQHF. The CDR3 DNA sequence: TGTGCCTGGAGTGATGCAGCTGGACAGCCCCAGCATTTT.

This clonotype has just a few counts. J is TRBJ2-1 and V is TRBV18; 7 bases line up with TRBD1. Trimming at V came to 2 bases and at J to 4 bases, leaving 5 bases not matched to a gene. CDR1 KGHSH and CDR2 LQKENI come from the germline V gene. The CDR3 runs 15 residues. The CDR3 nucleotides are TGTGCCAGCTCACCAGGGGGACAGCAGTACAATGAGCAGTTCTTC. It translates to CASSPGGQQYNEQFF.

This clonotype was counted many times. The CDR3: CASTSGGQGLTEAFF. The DNA for the CDR3 is TGCGCCAGCACCTCCGGGGGACAGGGGCTAACTGAAGCTTTCTTT. The chain has TRBV5-1 and TRBJ1-1, with 10 bases matching TRBD1. The CDR3 is 15 residues long. Germline loops: CDR1 SGHRS, CDR2 YFSETQ. The trim removed 6 bases at V and 5 bases at J, leaving 10 bases unmatched.

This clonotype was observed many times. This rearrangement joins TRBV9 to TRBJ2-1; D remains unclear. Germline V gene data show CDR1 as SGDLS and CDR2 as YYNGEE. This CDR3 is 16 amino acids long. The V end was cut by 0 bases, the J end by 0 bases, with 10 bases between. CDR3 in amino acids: CASSVGVDFSYNEQFF. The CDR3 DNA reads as TGTGCCAGCAGCGTAGGGGTAGACTTCTCCTACAATGAGCAGTTCTTC.

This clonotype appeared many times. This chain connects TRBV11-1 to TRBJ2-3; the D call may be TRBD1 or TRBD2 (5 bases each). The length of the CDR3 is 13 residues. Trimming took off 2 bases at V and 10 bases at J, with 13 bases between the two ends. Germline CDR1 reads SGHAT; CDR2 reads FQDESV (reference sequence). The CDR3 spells CASSLRGPRPQYF. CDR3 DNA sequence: TGTGCCAGCAGCTTACGGGGACCGAGGCCGCAGTATTTT.

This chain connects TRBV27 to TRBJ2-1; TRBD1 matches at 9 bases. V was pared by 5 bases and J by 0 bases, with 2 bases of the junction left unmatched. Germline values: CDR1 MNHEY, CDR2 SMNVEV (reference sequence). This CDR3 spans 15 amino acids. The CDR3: CASSATGGSYNEQFF. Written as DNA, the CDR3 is TGTGCCAGCAGTGCGACAGGGGGCTCCTACAATGAGCAGTTCTTC.

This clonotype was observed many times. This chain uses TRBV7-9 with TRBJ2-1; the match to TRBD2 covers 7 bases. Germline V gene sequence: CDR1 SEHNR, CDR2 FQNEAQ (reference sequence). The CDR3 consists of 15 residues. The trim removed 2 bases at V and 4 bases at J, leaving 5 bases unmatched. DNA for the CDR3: TGTGCCAGCAGCTTATCCCTAGCGGAGTACAATGAGCAGTTCTTC. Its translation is CASSLSLAEYNEQFF. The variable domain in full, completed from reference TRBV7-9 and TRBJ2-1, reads DTGVSQNPRHKITKRGQNVTFRCDPISEHNRLYWYRQTLGQGPEFLTYFQNEAQLEKSRLLSDRFSAERPKGSFSTLEIQRTEQGDSAMYLCASSLSLAEYNEQFFGPGTRLTVL.

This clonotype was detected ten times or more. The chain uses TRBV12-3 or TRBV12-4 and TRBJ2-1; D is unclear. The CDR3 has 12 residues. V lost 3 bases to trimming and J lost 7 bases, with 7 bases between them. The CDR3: CASSFGRNEQFF. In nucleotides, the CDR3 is TGTGCCAGCAGTTTCGGCAGAAATGAGCAGTTCTTC.

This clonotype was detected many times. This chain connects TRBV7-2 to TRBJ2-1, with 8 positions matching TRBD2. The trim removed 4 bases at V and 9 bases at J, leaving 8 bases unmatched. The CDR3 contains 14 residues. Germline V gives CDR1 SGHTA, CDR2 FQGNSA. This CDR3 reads CASSWSGSSTEQFF. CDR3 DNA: TGTGCCAGCAGCTGGAGCGGGAGTAGCACTGAGCAGTTCTTC.

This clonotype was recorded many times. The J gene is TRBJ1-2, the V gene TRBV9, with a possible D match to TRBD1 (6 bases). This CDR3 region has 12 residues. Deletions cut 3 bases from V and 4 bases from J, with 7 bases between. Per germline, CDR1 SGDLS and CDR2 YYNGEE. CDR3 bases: TGTGCCAGCAGCGACAGGGCCTATGGCTACACCTTC. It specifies CASSDRAYGYTF.

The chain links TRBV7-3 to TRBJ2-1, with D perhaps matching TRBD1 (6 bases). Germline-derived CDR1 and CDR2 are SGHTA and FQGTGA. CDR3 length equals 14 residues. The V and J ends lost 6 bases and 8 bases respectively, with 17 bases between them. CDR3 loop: CASRLNHGGHEQFF. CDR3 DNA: TGTGCCAGCAGACTCAACCATGGGGGCCATGAGCAGTTCTTC.

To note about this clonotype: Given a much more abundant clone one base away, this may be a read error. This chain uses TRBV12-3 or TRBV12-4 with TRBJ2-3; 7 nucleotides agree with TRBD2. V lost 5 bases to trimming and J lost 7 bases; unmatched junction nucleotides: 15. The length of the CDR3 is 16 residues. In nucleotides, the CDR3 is TGTGCCAGCAGTCCGGAAGGGGCGGGAGTTGAGAATACGCAGTATTTT. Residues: CASSPEGAGVENTQYF.

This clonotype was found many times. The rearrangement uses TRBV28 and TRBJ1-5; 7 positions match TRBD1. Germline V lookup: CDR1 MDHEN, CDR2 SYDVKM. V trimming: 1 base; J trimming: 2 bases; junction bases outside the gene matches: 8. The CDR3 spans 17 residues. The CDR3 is CASSLLQGQWGNQPQHF. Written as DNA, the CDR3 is TGTGCCAGCAGTTTATTACAGGGGCAATGGGGCAATCAGCCCCAGCATTTT.

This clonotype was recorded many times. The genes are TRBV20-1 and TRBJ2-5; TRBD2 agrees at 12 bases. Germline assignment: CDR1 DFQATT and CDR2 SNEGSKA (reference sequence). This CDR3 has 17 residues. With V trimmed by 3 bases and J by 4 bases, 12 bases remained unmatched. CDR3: CSASPPTSGRNRETQYF. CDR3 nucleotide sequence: TGCAGTGCTAGCCCCCCCACTAGCGGGAGGAATCGAGAGACCCAGTACTTC.

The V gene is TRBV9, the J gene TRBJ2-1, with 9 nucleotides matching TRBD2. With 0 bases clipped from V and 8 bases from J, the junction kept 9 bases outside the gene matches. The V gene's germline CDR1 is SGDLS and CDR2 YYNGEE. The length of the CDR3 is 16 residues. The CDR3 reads CASSVVMAGGPHEQFF. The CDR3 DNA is TGTGCCAGCAGCGTAGTAATGGCGGGAGGGCCCCATGAGCAGTTCTTC. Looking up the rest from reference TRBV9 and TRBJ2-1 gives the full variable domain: DSGVTQTPKHLITATGQRVTLRCSPRSGDLSVYWYQQSLDQGLQFLIQYYNGEERAKGNILERFSAQQFPDLHSELNLSSLELGDSALYFCASSVVMAGGPHEQFFGPGTRLTVL.